This T cell receptor (beta chain) originates from a study of shared T cell receptors in the human thymus. This clone was observed a few times. Some clones are missing from TCRdb's copy, which holds only in-frame ones; the method was immunoSEQ multiplex PCR. The sample records about 380,000 clones, approximately 95% being singletons. The CDR3 covers 14 residues. Trimming removed 6 bases from V and 4 bases from J; junction bases left unmatched: 6. Germline CDR1 is MNHNY and CDR2 is SVGAGI (reference sequence). This receptor was taken from a human donor. Sequencing was performed on thymocytes. The rearrangement joins TRBV6-6 to TRBJ2-1; 7 bases are a match to TRBD1. The CDR3 spells CASRPGTAYNEQFF. CDR3 coding DNA: TGTGCCAGCAGGCCCGGGACAGCATACAATGAGCAGTTCTTC.